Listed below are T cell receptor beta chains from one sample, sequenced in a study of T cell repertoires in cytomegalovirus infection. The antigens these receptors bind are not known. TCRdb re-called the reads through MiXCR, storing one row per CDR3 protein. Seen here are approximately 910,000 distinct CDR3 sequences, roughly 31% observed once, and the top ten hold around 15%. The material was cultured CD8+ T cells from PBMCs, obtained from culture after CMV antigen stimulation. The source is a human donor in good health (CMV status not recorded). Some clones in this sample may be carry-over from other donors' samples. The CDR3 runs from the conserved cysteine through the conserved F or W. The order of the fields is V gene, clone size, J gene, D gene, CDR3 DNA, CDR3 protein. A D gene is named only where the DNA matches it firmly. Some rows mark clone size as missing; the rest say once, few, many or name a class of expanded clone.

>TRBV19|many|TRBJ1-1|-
TGTGCCAGTAGTATAGCGACAGGCATGAACACTGAAGCTTTCTTT
CASSIATGMNTEAFF
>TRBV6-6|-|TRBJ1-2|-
TGTGCCAGCAGTCCCCTCGGGATTGGGGGCAATGGCTACACCTTC
CASSPLGIGGNGYTF
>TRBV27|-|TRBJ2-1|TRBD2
TGTGCCAGCAGTTTCTTCCCCGGGACTAGCAGCTCTCAGGGGCAGTTCTTC
CASSFFPGTSSSQGQFF
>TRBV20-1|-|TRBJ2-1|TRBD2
TGCAGTGCTAGACTAGCGGGGGATTCCTACAATGAGCAGTTCTTC
CSARLAGDSYNEQFF
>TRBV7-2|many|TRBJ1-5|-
TGTGCCAGCAGCTTAGGGGTTTCAGGCAATCAGCCCCAGCATTTT
CASSLGVSGNQPQHF
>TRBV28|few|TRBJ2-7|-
TGTGCCAGCAGTCCCCTCCAATTGGCCGGTCTGTACGAGCAGTACTTC
CASSPLQLAGLYEQYF
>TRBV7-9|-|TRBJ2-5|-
TGTGCCAGCAGCCCCGTGGCGGCCTGGGATGTGGAGACCCAGTACTTC
CASSPVAAWDVETQYF
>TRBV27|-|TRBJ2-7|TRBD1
TGTGCCAGCAGAAACAACCTAAATCGGGACAGGGGATGGTACGAGCAGTACTTC
CASRNNLNRDRGWYEQYF
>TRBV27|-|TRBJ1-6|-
TGTGCCAGCAGTTACGGGGGGAATAATTCACCCCTCCACTTT
CASSYGGNNSPLHF
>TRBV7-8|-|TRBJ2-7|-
TGTGCCAGCTTAGGGGCAGGAGGGGAGCAGTACTTC
CASLGAGGEQYF
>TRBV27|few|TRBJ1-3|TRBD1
TGTGCCAGCAGTCCAACTTATAGGACAGGGCCCGGAAACACCATATATTTT
CASSPTYRTGPGNTIYF
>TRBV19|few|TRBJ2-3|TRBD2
TGTGCCAGTACCCATAGCGGGGGGGCCCTCAGGGCGCAGTATTTT
CASTHSGGALRAQYF
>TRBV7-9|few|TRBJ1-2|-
TGTGCCAGCAGCTCCCGCTCAGGGTTGGGCTACACCTTC
CASSSRSGLGYTF
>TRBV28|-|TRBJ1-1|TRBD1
TGTGCCAGCAGCGGGACAGGGCCTATGAACACTGAAGCTTTCTTT
CASSGTGPMNTEAFF
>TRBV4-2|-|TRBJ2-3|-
TGTGCCAGCAGCCAAGATTGGGCTATCCTCCAAGGGGCAGATACGCAGTATTTT
CASSQDWAILQGADTQYF
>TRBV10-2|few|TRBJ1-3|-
TGCGCCAGCAGTGAGTTGCGGCTGTCCGTCACTGGAAACACCATATATTTT
CASSELRLSVTGNTIYF
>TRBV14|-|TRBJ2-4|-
TGTGCCAGCAGCCAACACGGTGGATACCTAGCCAAAAACATTCAGTACTTC
CASSQHGGYLAKNIQYF
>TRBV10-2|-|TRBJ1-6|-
TGCGCCAGCAGTGAGTCCGCGACAACTTCACCCCTCCACTTT
CASSESATTSPLHF
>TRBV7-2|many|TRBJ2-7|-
TGTGCCAGCAGCTTAGCTTACGACGAGCAGTACTTC
CASSLAYDEQYF
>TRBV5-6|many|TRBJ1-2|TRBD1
TGTGCCAGCAGCGGGACAGGGAGATATGGCTACACCTTC
CASSGTGRYGYTF
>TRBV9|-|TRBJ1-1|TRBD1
TGTGCCAGCGGAGGGGGCATCATGAACACTGAAGCTTTCTTT
CASGGGIMNTEAFF
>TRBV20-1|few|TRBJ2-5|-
TGCAGTGCTAGATGGGGGGCGCGGCCCACCCCGGCCCAAGAGACCCAGTACTTC
CSARWGARPTPAQETQYF
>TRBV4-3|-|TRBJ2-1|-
TGCGCCAGCAGCCCAAACTCTGGGGCCCACTACAATGAGCAGTTCTTC
CASSPNSGAHYNEQFF
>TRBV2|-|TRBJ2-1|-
TGTGCCAGCAGATTGGGCGGCGGTTTTTTTGAGCAGTTCTTC
CASRLGGGFFEQFF
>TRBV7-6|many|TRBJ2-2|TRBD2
TGTGCCAGCAGCCCGTCGACTAGCGGGGGGGCTGCCGGGGAGCTGTTTTTT
CASSPSTSGGAAGELFF
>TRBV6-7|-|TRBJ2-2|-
TGTGCCAGCAGTTACTCGAATTTTAGAGGGGGGCCGAACACCGGGGAGCTGTTTTTT
CASSYSNFRGGPNTGELFF
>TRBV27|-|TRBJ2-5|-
TGTGCCAGCAGTTTATCGGCAGGGAGGAACCAAGAGACCCAGTACTTC
CASSLSAGRNQETQYF
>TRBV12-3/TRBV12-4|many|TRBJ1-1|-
TGTGCCAGCAGTTTTAAGGGGAGGGGGAGAAAACAACAAGCTTTCTTT
CASSFKGRGRKQQAFF
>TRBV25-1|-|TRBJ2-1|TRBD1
TGTGCCAGCACCACGACGGGGACAGAATACAATGAGCAGTTCTTC
CASTTTGTEYNEQFF
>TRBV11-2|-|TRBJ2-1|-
TGTGCCAGCAGCTTACGGGGAGGTGTAGGGGGGGGCTACAATGAGCAGTTCTTC
CASSLRGGVGGGYNEQFF
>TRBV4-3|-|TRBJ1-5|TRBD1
TGCGCCAGCAGCCAAGCGGCAGGGGGCCTCAATCAGCCCCAGCATTTT
CASSQAAGGLNQPQHF
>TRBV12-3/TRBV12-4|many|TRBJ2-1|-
TGTGCCAGCAGTTTAAACCCGGGGGTCAAGGAGCAGTTCTTC
CASSLNPGVKEQFF
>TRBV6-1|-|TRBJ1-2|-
TGTGCCGCCTGGGGTGGCTACACCTTC
CAAWGGYTF
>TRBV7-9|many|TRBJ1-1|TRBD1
TGTGCCAGCACCACACCCAAGACAGGGGAAGAAGAAGCTTTCTTT
CASTTPKTGEEEAFF
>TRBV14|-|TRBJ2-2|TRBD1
TGTGCCAGCAGCCATAGACAGGGAGTTGTCCTCGCGAACACCGGGGAGCTGTTTTTT
CASSHRQGVVLANTGELFF
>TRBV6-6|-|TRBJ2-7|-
TGTGCCAGCAGTTACGGTTATAGAGGGCTTCCCTACGAGCAGTACTTC
CASSYGYRGLPYEQYF
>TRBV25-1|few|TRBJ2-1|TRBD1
TGTGCCAGCAGTGAATCCTTACAGGGGGCCTCCAATGAGCAGTTCTTC
CASSESLQGASNEQFF
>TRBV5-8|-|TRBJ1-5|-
TGTGCCAGCAGCCCACGAATTCAGGGTCTCTATCAGCCCCAGCATTTT
CASSPRIQGLYQPQHF
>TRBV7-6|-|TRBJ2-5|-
TGTGCTAGCAGCTTAGGGTATTACACAAGTGAGACCCAGTACTTC
CASSLGYYTSETQYF
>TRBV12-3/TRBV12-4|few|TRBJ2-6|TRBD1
TGTGCCAGCAGTTTAACAGGGGGAGTAAGAACTGGGGCCAACGTCCTGACTTTC
CASSLTGGVRTGANVLTF
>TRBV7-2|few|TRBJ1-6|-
TGTGCCAGCAGCTTATTGAGTTATAATTCACCCCTCCACTTT
CASSLLSYNSPLHF
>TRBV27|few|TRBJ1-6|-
TGTGCCAGCAGTCCACTTGAAGCCTATAATTCACCCCTCCACTTT
CASSPLEAYNSPLHF
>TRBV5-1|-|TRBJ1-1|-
TGCGCCAGCAGCCCGCAGATGCACACTGAAGCTTTCTTT
CASSPQMHTEAFF
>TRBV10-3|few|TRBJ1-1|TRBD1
TGTGCCATCAGATTCACCGGGACAGGGGACGCTGAAGCTTTCTTT
CAIRFTGTGDAEAFF
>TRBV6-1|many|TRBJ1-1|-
TGTGCCAGCAGTGATAGGCGGAGGGCGAACACTGAAGCTTTCTTT
CASSDRRRANTEAFF